The subject of this entry is one T cell receptor (beta chain). Its cognate antigen is unknown. Germline V CDR1 and CDR2: SQVTM, ANQGSEA. The V gene lost 8 bases and the J gene lost 0 bases, with 11 bases spanning the gap. There are 14 residues in the CDR3. TCRdb passed the PCR reads through MiXCR, listing each CDR3 protein once. The repertoire consists of some 28,000 distinct CDR3 sequences, with about half occurring once and the leading ten covering under 6%. These data belong to a study of vaccination and CD4 T cells after COVID-19. Study information: The study enrolled six male and four female convalescents, two of whom were Hispanic. It was a median roughly 100 days after diagnosis, with a range of 35 to 161, that post-COVID samples were drawn.

The time point here: late sampling 161 to 241 days after vaccination in a few convalescent patients. Overall study findings and caveats: Convalescent patients showed a median around 90% of reactive clones that were seen only post-vaccination.

The sequence was collected from a human donor who had recovered from COVID-19. This chain connects TRBV29-1 to TRBJ1-6; D unclear. The sample in question was CD4+ T cells from blood, obtained about 7 months after SARS-CoV-2 vaccination. CDR3 sequence (DNA): TGCAGCCCTTACCAGAGCTCCTATAATTCACCCCTCCACTTT. Translation: CSPYQSSYNSPLHF.